A single sample is the source of the 5 T cell receptor beta chains below, sequenced in a study of lymphopenia after photon versus proton radiotherapy. Sequencing was performed with immunoSEQ multiplex PCR; in TCRdb, only in-frame clones are kept and a portion is missing. The sample has 43,000 or so clones, roughly 87% seen once. The sample here was peripheral blood, taken from a patient treated with photon-based radiotherapy. The receptors shown here come from a middle-aged man with gastric cancer.

This clone has just a few counts. The chain recombines TRBV2 with TRBJ1-6; D is ambiguous. The CDR3 has 12 amino acids. The V gene lost 1 base and the J gene lost 9 bases, with 4 bases spanning the gap. The germline V gene has CDR1 SNHLY and CDR2 FYNNEI. The CDR3 region is CASSEVGSPLHF. The CDR3 DNA reads TGTGCCAGCAGTGAAGTCGGTTCACCCCTCCACTTT.

The J gene is TRBJ2-5, the V gene TRBV29-1; possibly TRBD2 for D (6 bases). CDR1 SQVTM and CDR2 ANQGSEA come from the germline V gene. This CDR3 comprises 16 residues. Trimming took off 1 base at V and 5 bases at J, with 20 bases between the two ends. CDR3 coding DNA: TGCAGCGTTGAAGGGGCGGCGGGGACCTCGTGGGAGACCCAGTACTTC. Its protein is CSVEGAAGTSWETQYF.

The chain combines TRBV7-8 with TRBJ2-7; TRBD2 agrees at 11 bases. V lost 3 bases and J lost 0; bases outside the gene matches: 4. The germline V gene encodes CDR1 SGHVS and CDR2 FQNEAQ. The CDR3 spans 16 residues. CDR3 in DNA: TGTGCCAGCAGCTTGCTAGCGGGGGGAAGCTCCTACGAGCAGTACTTC. This gives the protein CASSLLAGGSSYEQYF.

V is TRBV6-5 and J is TRBJ2-1; 10 nucleotides align to TRBD1. Germline CDR1 MNHEY, CDR2 SVGAGI. The CDR3 length is 15 residues. V shed 2 bases and J 9 bases; nucleotides not matched to a gene: 7. As DNA, the CDR3 is TGTGCCAGCAGTTACCAGGGACAGGGGTCGGGTGAGCAGTTCTTC. Its translation: CASSYQGQGSGEQFF.

The chain recombines TRBV4-1 with TRBJ1-6; a possible D gene is TRBD1 (5 bases). The V gene's germline CDR1 is MGHRA and CDR2 YSYEKL. This CDR3 has 15 residues. V was pared by 3 bases and J by 9 bases, with 15 bases between. The CDR3 sequence is CASSQPVGVRSPLHF. The DNA for the CDR3 is TGCGCCAGCAGCCAGCCGGTGGGGGTGCGTTCACCCCTCCACTTT.